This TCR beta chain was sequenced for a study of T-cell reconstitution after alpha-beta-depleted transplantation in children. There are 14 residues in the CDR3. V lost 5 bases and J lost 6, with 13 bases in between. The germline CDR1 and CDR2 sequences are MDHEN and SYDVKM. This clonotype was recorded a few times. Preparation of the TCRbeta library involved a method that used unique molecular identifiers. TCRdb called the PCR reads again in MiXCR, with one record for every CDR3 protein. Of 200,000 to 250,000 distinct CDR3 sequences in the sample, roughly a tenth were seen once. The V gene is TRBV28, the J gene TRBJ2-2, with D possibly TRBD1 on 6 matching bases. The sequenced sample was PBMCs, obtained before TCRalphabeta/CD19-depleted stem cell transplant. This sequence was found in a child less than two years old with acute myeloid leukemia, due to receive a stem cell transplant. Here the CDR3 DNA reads TGTGCCAGCAGTGAACTCAGGGGCGCCGGGGAGCTGTTTTTT. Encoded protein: CASSELRGAGELFF.